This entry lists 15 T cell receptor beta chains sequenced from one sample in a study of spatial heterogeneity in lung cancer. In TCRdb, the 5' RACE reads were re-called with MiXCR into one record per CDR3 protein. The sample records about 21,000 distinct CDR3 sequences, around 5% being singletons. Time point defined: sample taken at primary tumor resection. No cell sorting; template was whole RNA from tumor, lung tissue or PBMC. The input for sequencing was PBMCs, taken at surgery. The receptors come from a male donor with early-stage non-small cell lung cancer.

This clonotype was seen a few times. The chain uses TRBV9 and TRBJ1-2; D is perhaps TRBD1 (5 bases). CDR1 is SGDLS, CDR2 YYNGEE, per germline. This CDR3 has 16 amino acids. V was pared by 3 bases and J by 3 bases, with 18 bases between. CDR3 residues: CASSGFQGNRDYGYTF. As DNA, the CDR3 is TGTGCCAGCAGCGGATTCCAGGGAAACCGGGACTATGGCTACACCTTC.

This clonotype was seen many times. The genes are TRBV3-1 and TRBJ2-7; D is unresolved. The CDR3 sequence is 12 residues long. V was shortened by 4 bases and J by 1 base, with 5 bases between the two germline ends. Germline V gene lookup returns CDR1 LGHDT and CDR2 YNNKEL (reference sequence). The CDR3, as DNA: TGTGCCAGCAGCCTTATGTCCTACGAGCAGTACTTC. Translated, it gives CASSLMSYEQYF.

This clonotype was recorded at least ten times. CDR3 amino acids: CASSLGGGGEAFF. CDR3 in DNA: TGTGCCAGCAGTTTAGGAGGGGGCGGTGAAGCTTTCTTT. The chain couples TRBV28 to TRBJ1-1; TRBD1 matches 7 bases. This CDR3 has 13 amino acids. Germline V lookup: CDR1 MDHEN, CDR2 SYDVKM. Trimming at V came to 2 bases and at J to 7 bases, leaving 4 bases not matched to a gene.

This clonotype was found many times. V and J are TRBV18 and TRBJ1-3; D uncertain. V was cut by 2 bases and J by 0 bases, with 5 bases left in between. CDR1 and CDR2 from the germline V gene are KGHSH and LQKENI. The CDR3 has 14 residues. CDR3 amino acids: CASSPEFSGNTIYF. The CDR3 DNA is TGTGCCAGCTCACCAGAATTCTCTGGAAACACCATATATTTT.

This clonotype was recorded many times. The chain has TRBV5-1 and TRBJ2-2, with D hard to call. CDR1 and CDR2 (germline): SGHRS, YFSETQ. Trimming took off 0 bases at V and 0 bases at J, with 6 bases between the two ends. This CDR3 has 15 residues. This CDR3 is CASSLDPANTGELFF. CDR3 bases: TGCGCCAGCAGCTTGGATCCCGCGAACACCGGGGAGCTGTTTTTT. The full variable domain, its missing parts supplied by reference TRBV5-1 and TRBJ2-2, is KAGVTQTPRYLIKTRGQQVTLSCSPISGHRSVSWYQQTPGQGLQFLFEYFSETQRNKGNFPGRFSGRQFSNSRSEMNVSTLELGDSALYLCASSLDPANTGELFFGEGSRLTVL.

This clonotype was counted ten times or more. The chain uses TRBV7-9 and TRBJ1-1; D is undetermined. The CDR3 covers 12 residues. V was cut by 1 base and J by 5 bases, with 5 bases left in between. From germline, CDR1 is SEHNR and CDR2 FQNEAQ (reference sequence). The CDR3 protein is CASSLETTEAFF. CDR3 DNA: TGTGCCAGCAGCTTAGAAACGACTGAAGCTTTCTTT.

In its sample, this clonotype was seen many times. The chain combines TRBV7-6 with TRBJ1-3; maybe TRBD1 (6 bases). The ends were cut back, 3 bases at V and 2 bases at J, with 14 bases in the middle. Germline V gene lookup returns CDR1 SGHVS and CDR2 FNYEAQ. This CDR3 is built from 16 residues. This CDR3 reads CASSFNDRFAGNTIYF. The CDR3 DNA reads TGTGCCAGCAGCTTCAACGACAGGTTTGCTGGAAACACCATATATTTT.

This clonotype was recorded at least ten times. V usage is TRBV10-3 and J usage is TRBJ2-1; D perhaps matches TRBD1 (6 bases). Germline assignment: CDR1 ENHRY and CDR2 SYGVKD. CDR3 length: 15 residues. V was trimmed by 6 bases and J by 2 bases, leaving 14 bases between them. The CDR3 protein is CAISHRDTTYNEQFF. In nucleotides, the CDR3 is TGTGCCATCAGCCACCGGGACACCACCTACAATGAGCAGTTCTTC.

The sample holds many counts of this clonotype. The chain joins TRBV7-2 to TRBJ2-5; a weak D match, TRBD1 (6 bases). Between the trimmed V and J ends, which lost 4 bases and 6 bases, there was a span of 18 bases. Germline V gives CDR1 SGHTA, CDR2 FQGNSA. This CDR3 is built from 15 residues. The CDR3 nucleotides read TGTGCCAGCAGCTCACGAAGGGCAGGGGCACAGACCCAGTACTTC. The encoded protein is CASSSRRAGAQTQYF.

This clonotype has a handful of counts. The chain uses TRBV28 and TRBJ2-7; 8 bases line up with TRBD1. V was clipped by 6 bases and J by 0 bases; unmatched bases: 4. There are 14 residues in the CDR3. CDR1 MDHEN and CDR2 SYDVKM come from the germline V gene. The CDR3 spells CASRTGASSYEQYF. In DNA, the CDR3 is TGTGCCAGCAGGACAGGGGCTAGCTCCTACGAGCAGTACTTC.

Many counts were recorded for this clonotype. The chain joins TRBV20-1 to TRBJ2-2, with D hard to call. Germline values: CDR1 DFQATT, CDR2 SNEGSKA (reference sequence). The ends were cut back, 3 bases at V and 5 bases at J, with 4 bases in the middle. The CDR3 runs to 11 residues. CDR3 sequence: CSARETGELFF. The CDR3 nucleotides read TGCAGTGCTAGGGAAACCGGGGAGCTGTTTTTT.

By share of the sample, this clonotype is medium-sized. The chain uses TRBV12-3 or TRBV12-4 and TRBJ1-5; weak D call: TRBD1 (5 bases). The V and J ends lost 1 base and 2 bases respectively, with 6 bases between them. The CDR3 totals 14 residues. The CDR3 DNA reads TGTGCCAGCAGTTTAGGGGGCGGCAATCAGCCCCAGCATTTT. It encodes CASSLGGGNQPQHF.

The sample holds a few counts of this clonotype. The CDR3 protein is CASRPPTPEAFF. The CDR3 DNA sequence: TGTGCCAGCAGACCCCCTACTCCCGAAGCTTTCTTT. The chain recombines TRBV12-3 or TRBV12-4 with TRBJ1-1; D call uncertain. CDR3 size: 12 residues. V was cut by 6 bases and J by 8 bases, with 13 bases left in between.

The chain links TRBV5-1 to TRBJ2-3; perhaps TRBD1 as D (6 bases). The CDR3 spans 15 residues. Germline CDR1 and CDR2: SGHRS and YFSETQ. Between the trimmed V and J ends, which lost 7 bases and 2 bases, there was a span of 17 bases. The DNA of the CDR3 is TGCGCCAGCCGATCCTCGGGACACTACACAGATACGCAGTATTTT. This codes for CASRSSGHYTDTQYF.

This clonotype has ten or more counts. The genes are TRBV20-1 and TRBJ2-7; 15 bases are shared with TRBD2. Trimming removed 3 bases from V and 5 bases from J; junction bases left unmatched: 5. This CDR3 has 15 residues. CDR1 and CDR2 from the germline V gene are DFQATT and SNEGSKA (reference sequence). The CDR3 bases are TGCAGTGCTAGTGCCGGGACTAGCGGGAGGAACGAGCAGTACTTC. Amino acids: CSASAGTSGRNEQYF.